This T cell receptor beta chain was captured by sequencing in a study of T cell repertoires in cytomegalovirus infection. On the study more broadly: Both a matching HLA type and CMV infection were indicated by public TCR beta signatures. Study results and caveats: The study found HLA-C-restricted CMV-specific TCR beta clonotypes dominating the ex vivo response.

TCRdb reprocessed the reads with MiXCR, giving one entry per CDR3 protein. The sample includes around 430,000 distinct CDR3 sequences, more than 40% seen only once; the top ten take about 41%. Looked up from germline, CDR1 is SGHTA and CDR2 is FQGNSA. V lost 3 bases and J 6 bases, leaving 12 bases between the germline ends. The CDR3 loop spans 14 amino acids. A remark on this clonotype: Antigen: not known.

The sample was cultured PBMCs, taken from culture after CMV antigen stimulation. This receptor was identified in a human donor in good health (CMV status not recorded). Some clones in this sample may be carry-over from other donors' samples. The chain carries TRBV7-2 and TRBJ2-1, with D maybe TRBD2 (5 bases). The CDR3 here is CASSFWTGSNEQFF. For the CDR3, the DNA is TGTGCCAGCAGCTTCTGGACTGGTTCCAATGAGCAGTTCTTC.